This T cell receptor (beta chain) was observed in a study of T-cell memory formation after mild COVID-19. Study-level background: Each donor largely had its own TCR clusters. Overall study findings and caveats: Clones which contracted sat mainly in CM and EM if CD4+, and in EMRA if CD8+. SARS-CoV-2 specificity was not confirmed for second-wave clones peaking on day 37. Some clones that responded turned up in pre-infection memory, which suggests that cross-reactive memory joined in.

A single record per CDR3 protein comes from TCRdb applying MiXCR to the 5' RACE reads. Here the sample spans hundreds of thousands of distinct CDR3 sequences, just over 20% being singletons. The CDR3 has 17 amino acids. Germline loops: CDR1 DFQATT, CDR2 SNEGSKA (reference sequence). V was trimmed by 0 bases and J by 1 base, leaving 17 bases between them. As concerns this clonotype: Its antigen remains unknown.

V is TRBV20-1 and J is TRBJ2-3; D possibly corresponds to TRBD1 (5 bases). The sample consisted of PBMCs or a T cell subset sorted from them (not recorded which). The receptor was isolated from an adult woman who had mild COVID-19 (a few samples of this study predate the infection). Cell type and time point are not known. The CDR3 region is CSARDGAASLRTDTQYF. CDR3 nucleotides: TGCAGTGCTAGAGATGGGGCGGCCTCTCTCCGCACAGATACGCAGTATTTT.